This T cell receptor beta chain was captured by sequencing in a study of blood T cell repertoires in COVID-19 (dated by TCRdb to 2018 to 2020). About the study as a whole: Collaborator samples came from the United States, Italy and Spain and covered acute and convalescent phases of COVID-19. The dataset comprised deeply sampled blood TCRbeta repertoires from subjects exposed to, actively infected with, or recovered from COVID-19. Sample metadata almost always included a de-identified subject ID, COVID-19 status, age in years and sex. Where available, HLA class I and class II types were obtained from metadata supplied by the sample provider rather than from assay-based typing. A freely available public database, intended as a resource for researchers studying the immune response to SARS-CoV-2, is where the repertoires were released. The samples were drawn from the first 160 participants of the ongoing ImmuneRACE study and from over a thousand subjects provided by 6 global collaborators. The material from the prospective study consisted of cDNA or gDNA derived from T cells, B-cell-depleted T cells, or PBMCs.

Each collaborating institution followed its own protocols to collect whole blood in K2EDTA tubes. For TCRbeta analysis, collaborators shipped samples in one of three forms: frozen whole blood, isolated PBMCs, or DNA extracted from either of those sample types. Broad study findings and their caveats: The quantity of clinical and demographic metadata differed by source and by participant and was supplied without curation.

TCRbeta CDR3 regions were amplified from genomic DNA by means of the immunoSEQ Assay, a bias-controlled multiplex PCR. The paper's data handling went like this. Within the assay, amplification of reference gene primers was used to estimate how many nucleated cells each sample contained. Sequence reads were collapsed and filtered to measure the absolute abundance of every unique TCRbeta CDR3 rearrangement. Productive Simpson clonality was computed per sample as the square root of Simpson's diversity index over productive rearrangements. TCRdb took this table from immuneACCESS and kept in-frame rearrangements with V and J called. Such tables lack part of the clones; where checked against another copy, unresolved V genes explain under half of the gap, and the rest is unexplained. Clonal size and the V and J genes are those of that table, whereas D and trimming came from the DNA. This sample lists a few hundred thousand clones; around 84% were detected once. The ten top clones hold around 4.2% of the sample.

As regards this clone: There is no known antigen for this receptor. No base quality values were provided; no much bigger clone lies one nucleotide off.

At the junction V is shortened by 7 bases and J by 10 bases, with 23 bases in between. The CDR3 runs 16 residues from the cysteine to the phenylalanine. Only CDR3 DNA remains: 48 bases, in frame from the first base. The germline V gene specifies MDHEN as CDR1 and SYDVKM as CDR2. Material: peripheral blood. The TCR comes from a man aged 55 to 70 with acute or convalescent COVID-19. The chain links TRBV28 with TRBJ1-6; matching of 6 bases hints at TRBD1 as the D gene. CDR3 region: CASTSFSRGKGSPLHF. The bases are TGTGCCAGCACCTCCTTTTCCAGGGGAAAGGGGTCACCCCTCCACTTT.